Below are 5 T cell receptor beta chains sequenced from a single sample in a study of T cell repertoires in cytomegalovirus infection. A single record per CDR3 protein comes from TCRdb applying MiXCR to the reads. Here the sample spans more than 300,000 distinct CDR3 sequences, about 35% being singletons. These TCRs' antigens remain unknown. The sequencing here drew on cultured PBMCs, taken from culture after CMV antigen stimulation. The receptors come from a human donor in good health (CMV status not recorded). Some clones in this sample may be carry-over from other donors' samples.

V and J are TRBV5-4 and TRBJ2-6; D gene unclear. Trimming removed 0 bases at V and 0 bases at J, with 4 bases between. This CDR3 contains 15 residues. Germline CDR1 reads SGHNT; CDR2 reads YYREEE (reference sequence). The CDR3 loop is CASSLEASGANVLTF. In DNA form, the CDR3 reads TGTGCCAGCAGCTTGGAGGCCTCTGGGGCCAACGTCCTGACTTTC. The entire variable domain, with the rest obtained from reference TRBV5-4 and TRBJ2-6, is as follows: ETGVTQSPTHLIKTRGQQVTLRCSSQSGHNTVSWYQQALGQGPQFIFQYYREEENGRGNFPPRFSGLQFPNYSSELNVNALELDDSALYLCASSLEASGANVLTFGAGSRLTVL.

This clonotype was detected a few times. J is TRBJ2-3 and V is TRBV19, with D uncertain. This CDR3 has 14 residues. Germline CDR1 and CDR2: LNHDA and SQIVND (reference sequence). V lost 3 bases, J lost 7 bases, and 14 bases lay in between. The CDR3 nucleotides are TGTGCCAGTAGTATCCCGGCCGGCGTGAATACGCAGTATTTT. This sequence encodes CASSIPAGVNTQYF.

The rearrangement uses TRBV28 and TRBJ2-3; 10 bases fit TRBD2. Germline CDR1 reads MDHEN; CDR2 reads SYDVKM. Trimming at V came to 4 bases and at J to 5 bases, leaving 6 bases not matched to a gene. This CDR3 has 15 residues. CDR3 sequence (DNA): TGTGCCAGCAGTTATGACCAGCGGGAGGGAGATACGCAGTATTTT. Protein product: CASSYDQREGDTQYF.

This clonotype was counted a few times. This chain's CDR3 is CASSLASGSITDTQYF. The DNA of the CDR3 is TGTGCCAGCAGTCTTGCGAGCGGGAGCATCACAGATACGCAGTATTTT. V and J are TRBV6-1 and TRBJ2-3; the match to TRBD2 covers 8 bases. The V gene's germline CDR1 is MNHNS and CDR2 SASEGT. Unmatched junction bases numbered 9, after V lost 5 bases and J lost 2 bases. The CDR3 runs to 16 residues.

This clonotype was seen only once. The chain recombines TRBV6-6 with TRBJ2-1; TRBD2 aligns across 7 bases. Losses at the gene ends were 0 bases for V and 0 bases for J; bases not matched to a gene: 5. The CDR3 runs to 17 residues. The germline CDR1 and CDR2 sequences are MNHNY and SVGAGI (reference sequence). The chain's CDR3 is CASSYSGLAVSYNEQFF. CDR3 sequence (DNA): TGTGCCAGCAGTTACTCGGGGCTAGCGGTCTCCTACAATGAGCAGTTCTTC.